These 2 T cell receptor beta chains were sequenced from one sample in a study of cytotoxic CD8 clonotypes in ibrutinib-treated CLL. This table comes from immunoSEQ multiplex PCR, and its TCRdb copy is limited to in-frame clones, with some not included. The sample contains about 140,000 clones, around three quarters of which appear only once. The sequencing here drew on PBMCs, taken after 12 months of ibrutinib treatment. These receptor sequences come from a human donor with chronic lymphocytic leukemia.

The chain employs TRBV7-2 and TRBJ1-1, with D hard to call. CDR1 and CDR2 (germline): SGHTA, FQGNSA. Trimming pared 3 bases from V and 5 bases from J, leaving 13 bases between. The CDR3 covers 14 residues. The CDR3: CASSFASDGTEAFF. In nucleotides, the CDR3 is TGTGCCAGCAGCTTCGCGTCGGACGGTACTGAAGCTTTCTTT.

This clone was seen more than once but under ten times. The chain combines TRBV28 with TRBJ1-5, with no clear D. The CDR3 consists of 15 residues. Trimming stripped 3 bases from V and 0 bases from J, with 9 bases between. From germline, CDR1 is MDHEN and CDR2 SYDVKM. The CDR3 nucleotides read TGTGCCAGCAGTTTTGCGGAAAATAGCAATCAGCCCCAGCATTTT. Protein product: CASSFAENSNQPQHF.